This TCR beta chain emerged from a study of blood T cells in healthy people across ages. In germline, CDR1 is SGHAT, CDR2 FQNNGV. V lost 5 bases and J lost 0, with 14 bases in between. The CDR3 consists of 16 residues. A J-beta primer mix and a sample-barcoded 5' primer were used in a second PCR of about 7 to 12 cycles. One entry per CDR3 protein results from TCRdb running MiXCR on the 5' RACE reads. Found here are fewer than 2,000,000 distinct CDR3 sequences, 39% of them singletons; the top ten hold more than 20%. The clonotype was recovered from a human donor in good health. Sequencing was carried out using blood. The chain uses TRBV11-2 and TRBJ2-1; D gene unclear. The CDR3 coding sequence is TGTGCCAGCAGCCTACTTTCCGAGAGCTCCTACAATGAGCAGTTCTTC. Translating gives CASSLLSESSYNEQFF.